This T cell receptor (beta chain) was identified in a study of tumor-infiltrating lymphocytes in primary liver carcinoma. Study-wide context: With diameters of roughly 4 to 11 cm, tumors were stage T1-T3 N0M0.

Total RNA (roughly 530 ng) served as template for TCR beta cDNA synthesis primed by a constant-region primer. Three nested multiplex PCR rounds, a slightly modified ARM-PCR method, built the TCR beta libraries. TRBV1-TRBV30 forward primers and a C-beta reverse primer were used in the first two PCR rounds, which each ran for approximately 9 cycles. One entry per CDR3 protein results from TCRdb running MiXCR on the multiplex PCR reads. This table holds around 19,000 distinct CDR3 sequences, 79% found once. Unsorted bulk tissue (about 19-33 mg) underwent RNA and DNA co-extraction. There were over 90% viable tumor cells in every single sample of tumor. The length of the CDR3 is 13 residues. CDR1 MNHEY and CDR2 SVGAGI come from the germline V gene.

Sequenced: liver tumor tissue from sampling region 4. Subset meaning: tumor region T4, right-lateral pole. The clonotype originates from a woman aged 25 to 39 with primary liver carcinoma and hepatitis B virus infection. The chain recombines TRBV6-5 with TRBJ2-5; 10 positions agree with TRBD1. The chain's CDR3 is CDSSTDRGLTQYF. CDR3 sequence (DNA): TGTGATAGCAGTACCGACAGGGGGCTGACACAGTACTTC.